The 16 T cell receptor beta chains reported below all come from one sample, sequenced in a study of identical twins. TCRdb redid the calling of the 5' RACE reads with MiXCR, one entry per CDR3 protein. This sample carries about 890,000 distinct CDR3 sequences, about 12% of them seen once, and the ten largest clones take around 1.5%. These same data were also listed under a study on yellow fever vaccine responses in identical twins.

What was sequenced was PBMCs. All receptors come from a woman aged 18 to 35 in good health.

The V gene is TRBV28, the J gene TRBJ2-2, with TRBD1 matching 9 bases. This CDR3 is built from 15 residues. With V trimmed by 5 bases and J by 4 bases, 5 bases remained unmatched. The germline V gene has CDR1 MDHEN and CDR2 SYDVKM. The CDR3, as DNA: TGTGCCAGCAGTAAGGACAGGGGTAGCACCGGGGAGCTGTTTTTT. It yields the protein CASSKDRGSTGELFF.

The chain carries TRBV7-6 and TRBJ2-1; 9 bases are a match to TRBD2. Per the germline V gene, CDR1 is SGHVS and CDR2 is FNYEAQ. The trim removed 5 bases at V and 5 bases at J, leaving 13 bases unmatched. This CDR3 contains 17 residues. The CDR3 sequence is CASSLIVRGGGDNEQFF. CDR3 nucleotide sequence: TGTGCCAGCAGCCTAATAGTTCGGGGCGGGGGGGACAATGAGCAGTTCTTC.

This clonotype was recorded at least ten times. This chain links TRBV12-3 or TRBV12-4 with TRBJ1-2, with D hard to call. Trimming took 2 bases from V and 1 from J, leaving 14 bases between them. The CDR3 totals 16 residues. CDR3 sequence (DNA): TGTGCCAGCAGTTTACAGGCTACTTTACTTAACTATGGCTACACCTTC. Residues: CASSLQATLLNYGYTF.

This chain joins TRBV5-1 and TRBJ2-7, with unresolved D. Germline CDR1 and CDR2: SGHRS and YFSETQ. V was shortened by 4 bases and J by 0 bases, with 11 bases between the two germline ends. This CDR3 has 14 amino acids. CDR3 DNA: TGCGCCAGCAGCCCCCAGTTTGGCTCCTACGAGCAGTACTTC. Protein product: CASSPQFGSYEQYF.

The rearrangement links TRBV24-1 to TRBJ2-1; TRBD1 matches at 10 bases. The V segment lost 4 bases and the J segment 8 bases; nucleotides outside the gene matches: 7. This CDR3 has 15 amino acids. The germline V gene has CDR1 KGHDR and CDR2 SFDVKD. CDR3 in DNA: TGTGCCACCAGTGACCCCGGGACAGGGGTGGATGAGCAGTTCTTC. It is translated as CATSDPGTGVDEQFF.

This clonotype came up many times. The rearrangement links TRBV18 to TRBJ2-3; D is ambiguous. Trimming shortened V by 1 base and J by 5 bases, and 7 bases separated the two germline ends. The CDR3 contains 13 residues. Germline CDR1 and CDR2: KGHSH and LQKENI. In nucleotides, the CDR3 is TGTGCCAGCTCACCACTGGACCTAGATACGCAGTATTTT. It translates to CASSPLDLDTQYF.

The table lists this clonotype with a few counts. This rearrangement joins TRBV29-1 to TRBJ1-3; 7 positions agree with TRBD1. The CDR3 runs to 14 residues. Germline V gives CDR1 SQVTM, CDR2 ANQGSEA. The J segment lost 2 bases and the V segment lost 4 bases, leaving 5 bases of the junction unmatched. The DNA for the CDR3 is TGCAGCGTTGCACAGGGGCGGACTGGAAACACCATATATTTT. It is translated as CSVAQGRTGNTIYF. The whole variable domain, filled in from reference TRBV29-1 and TRBJ1-3, reads SAVISQKPSRDICQRGTSLTIQCQVDSQVTMMFWYRQQPGQSLTLIATANQGSEATYESGFVIDKFPISRPNLTFSTLTVSNMSPEDSSIYLCSVAQGRTGNTIYFGEGSWLTVV.

This clonotype was picked up a small number of times. The gene calls are TRBV6-1 and TRBJ2-7, with 7 positions matching TRBD1. The junction had 8 bases not matched to a gene; V was cut back by 6 bases and J by 3 bases. Germline V gene lookup returns CDR1 MNHNS and CDR2 SASEGT. The length of the CDR3 is 14 residues. The chain's CDR3 is CASRTGEVNYEQYF. The CDR3 region has the DNA TGTGCCAGCAGAACAGGGGAAGTAAACTACGAGCAGTACTTC.

This clonotype occurred a few times. The chain recombines TRBV29-1 with TRBJ1-3; TRBD1 might be the D (5 bases). Germline-derived CDR1 and CDR2 are SQVTM and ANQGSEA. V shed 7 bases and J shed 8 bases, with 12 bases lying between them. This CDR3 is 11 amino acids long. The CDR3 sequence is CSAGTGDTIYF. In DNA, the CDR3 is TGCAGCGCGGGGACGGGGGACACCATATATTTT.

This clonotype was counted between two and nine times. The chain's CDR3 is CASSFARGQSGELFF. CDR3 nucleotides: TGCGCCAGCAGCTTTGCCAGGGGGCAGTCTGGGGAGCTGTTTTTT. The chain couples TRBV5-1 to TRBJ2-2; 8 bases line up with TRBD1. V gave up 2 bases and J gave up 8 bases; unmatched junction bases: 8. The CDR3 sequence is 15 residues long. CDR1 and CDR2 from the germline V gene are SGHRS and YFSETQ.

There are a few counts of this clonotype. The rearrangement uses TRBV3-1 and TRBJ2-1, with 12 bases aligning to TRBD2. Per germline, CDR1 LGHDT and CDR2 YNNKEL (reference sequence). The V segment lost 4 bases and the J segment 9 bases; nucleotides outside the gene matches: 10. The CDR3 loop spans 16 amino acids. CDR3 sequence reads: CASSLGTSGLRAEQFF. The CDR3 DNA reads TGTGCCAGCAGCCTGGGGACTAGCGGGTTGCGGGCTGAGCAGTTCTTC.

This clonotype was observed many times. In DNA, the CDR3 is TGCGCCAGCAGCTTTTCAGGGGCCAACACTGAAGCTTTCTTT. It specifies CASSFSGANTEAFF. The chain recombines TRBV5-1 with TRBJ1-1, with D possibly TRBD1 on 6 matching bases. Germline V gene sequence: CDR1 SGHRS, CDR2 YFSETQ. V was cut by 2 bases and J by 2 bases, with 10 bases left in between. The CDR3 runs to 14 residues.

The chain has TRBV5-1 and TRBJ2-2; D may correspond to TRBD1 or TRBD2 (6 bases each). V was pared by 5 bases and J by 1 base, with 15 bases between. The CDR3 loop spans 16 amino acids. Looked up from germline, CDR1 is SGHRS and CDR2 is YFSETQ. CDR3 sequence: CASRYPGDKNTGELFF. DNA for the CDR3: TGCGCCAGCAGGTATCCGGGGGACAAGAACACCGGGGAGCTGTTTTTT.

This clonotype was detected a few times. In DNA, the CDR3 is TGTGCCAGCAGCCAAGAAGGGATGAGGGGACTCACCCCTGGCGAGCAGTACTTC. Protein product: CASSQEGMRGLTPGEQYF. V gene TRBV14 combines with J gene TRBJ2-7; D perhaps matches TRBD2 (6 bases). V lost 0 bases, J lost 6 bases, and 24 bases lay in between. CDR1 SGHDN and CDR2 FVKESK come from the germline V gene. The CDR3 spans 18 residues. Looking up the rest from reference TRBV14 and TRBJ2-7 gives the full variable domain: EAGVTQFPSHSVIEKGQTVTLRCDPISGHDNLYWYRRVMGKEIKFLLHFVKESKQDESGMPNNRFLAERTGGTYSTLKVQPAELEDSGVYFCASSQEGMRGLTPGEQYFGPGTRLTVT.

This CDR3 reads CASSIGAGYEQYF. The CDR3 DNA sequence: TGTGCCAGCAGTATAGGGGCTGGCTACGAGCAGTACTTC. The chain uses TRBV12-3 or TRBV12-4 and TRBJ2-7, with D possibly TRBD1 on 5 matching bases. The CDR3 consists of 13 residues. Trimming pared 5 bases from V and 3 bases from J, leaving 11 bases between.

This clonotype was picked up a small number of times. This chain links TRBV29-1 with TRBJ2-3, with 8 bases fitting TRBD2. Germline values: CDR1 SQVTM, CDR2 ANQGSEA. V shed 4 bases, J shed 2 bases, and the junction held 2 bases outside the gene matches. This CDR3 has 13 residues. CDR3 region: CSVVGRVTDTQYF. The DNA of the CDR3 is TGCAGCGTTGTCGGGAGGGTCACAGATACGCAGTATTTT.